The clone carrying this T cell receptor (beta chain) came up a few times. These data come from a study of blood T cells in healthy people across ages. A sample-barcoded 5' primer and a J-beta primer mix were used in a second PCR of roughly 7 to 11 cycles. Each cDNA molecule carried a tag from a template-switch adaptor that contained 12 random nucleotides. MiXCR was run by TCRdb on the 5' RACE reads, yielding one entry per CDR3 protein. This table holds roughly 730,000 distinct CDR3 sequences, roughly 56% found once. No fewer than 7 million PBMCs went into each sample. V lost 7 bases to trimming and J lost 0 bases; unmatched junction nucleotides: 10. Germline CDR1 reads MNHEY; CDR2 reads SMNVEV (reference sequence). The CDR3 has 17 residues.

Sequences were obtained from blood. The chain is built from TRBV27 and TRBJ2-3, with TRBD2 identical over 10 bases. This receptor was obtained from a man aged 40-49 years in good health. In DNA, the CDR3 is TGTGCCAGCACGCGGGCTAGCGGGAGAAGTAGCACAGATACGCAGTATTTT. Protein product: CASTRASGRSSTDTQYF.